The sequence of this T cell receptor beta chain was determined in a study of T cells in Graves' hyperthyroidism and ophthalmopathy. Study information: Prior to any treatment, at the point of initial diagnosis, peripheral blood was collected.

The source material, RNA transcripts, was used to amplify TCR beta CDR3 regions. The primer set for the first-round RT-PCR of the TCR CDR3 was HTBI. Using its own MiXCR run on the multiplex PCR reads, TCRdb lists one record per CDR3 protein. Of around 500,000 distinct CDR3 sequences in the sample, around 15% were seen once. Clinical symptoms, serum thyroxine, TRAb, thyroid ultrasound and orbital computed tomography informed diagnoses. PBMCs were derived from 10 ml fresh peripheral blood. Study-level results: Blood also held most thyroid clonotypes expanded beyond 0.001.

To note about this clonotype: What it binds is unknown.

V gave up 2 bases and J gave up 8 bases; unmatched junction bases: 9. CDR3 length equals 17 residues. The germline V gene has CDR1 SGDLS and CDR2 YYNGEE. This receptor was taken from a woman aged 30 to 39 with Graves' ophthalmopathy. Sequencing input: blood. The chain is built from TRBV9 and TRBJ2-2; 13 nucleotides agree with TRBD2. This CDR3 is CASSVSVLAGGPGELFF. In DNA, the CDR3 is TGTGCCAGCAGCGTCTCCGTACTAGCGGGAGGGCCAGGGGAGCTGTTTTTT.